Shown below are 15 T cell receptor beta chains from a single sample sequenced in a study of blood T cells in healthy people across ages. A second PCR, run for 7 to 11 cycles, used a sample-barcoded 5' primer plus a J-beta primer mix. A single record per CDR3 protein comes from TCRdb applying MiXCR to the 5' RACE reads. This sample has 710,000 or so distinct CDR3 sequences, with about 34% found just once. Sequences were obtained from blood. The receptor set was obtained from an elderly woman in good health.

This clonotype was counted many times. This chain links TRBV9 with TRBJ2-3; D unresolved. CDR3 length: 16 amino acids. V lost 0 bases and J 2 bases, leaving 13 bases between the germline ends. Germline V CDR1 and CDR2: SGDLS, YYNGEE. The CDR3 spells CASSVELDVLTDTQYF. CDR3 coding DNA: TGTGCCAGCAGCGTAGAATTAGACGTTCTCACAGATACGCAGTATTTT.

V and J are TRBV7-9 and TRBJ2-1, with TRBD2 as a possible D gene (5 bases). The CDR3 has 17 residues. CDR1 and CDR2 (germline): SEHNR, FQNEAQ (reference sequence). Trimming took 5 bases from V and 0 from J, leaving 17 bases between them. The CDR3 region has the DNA TGTGCCAGCAGCCCCGTCGGGTATGGGAGCTCCTACAATGAGCAGTTCTTC. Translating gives CASSPVGYGSSYNEQFF.

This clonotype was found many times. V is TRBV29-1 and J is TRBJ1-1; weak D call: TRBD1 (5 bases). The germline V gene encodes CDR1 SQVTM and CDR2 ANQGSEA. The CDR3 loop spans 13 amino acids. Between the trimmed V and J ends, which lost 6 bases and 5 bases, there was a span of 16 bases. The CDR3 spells CSVEGPLRTEAFF. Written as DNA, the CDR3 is TGCAGCGTCGAGGGGCCCTTGAGAACTGAAGCTTTCTTT.

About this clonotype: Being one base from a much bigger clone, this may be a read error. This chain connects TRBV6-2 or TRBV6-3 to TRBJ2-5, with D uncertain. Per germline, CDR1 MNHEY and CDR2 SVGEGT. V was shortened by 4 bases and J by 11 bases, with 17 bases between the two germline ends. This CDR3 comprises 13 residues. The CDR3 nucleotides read TGTGCCAGCAGTTCCTCCATGGGCAATGAGCAGTACTTC. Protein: CASSSSMGNEQYF.

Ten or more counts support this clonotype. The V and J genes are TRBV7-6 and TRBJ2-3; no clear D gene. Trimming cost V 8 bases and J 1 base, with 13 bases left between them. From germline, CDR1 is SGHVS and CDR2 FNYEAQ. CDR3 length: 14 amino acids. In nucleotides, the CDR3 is TGTGCCAGCCAGCCCTTGGCAGGCACAGATACGCAGTATTTT. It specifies CASQPLAGTDTQYF.

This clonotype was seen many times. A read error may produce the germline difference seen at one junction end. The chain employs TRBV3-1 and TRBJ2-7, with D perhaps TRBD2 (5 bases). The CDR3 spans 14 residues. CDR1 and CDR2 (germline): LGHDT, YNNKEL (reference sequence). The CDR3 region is CASTQGGFSYEQYF. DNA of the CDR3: TGTGCCAGCACCCAAGGAGGATTTTCCTACGAGCAGTACTTC.

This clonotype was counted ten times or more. Here the CDR3 reads CASSGTGVGDYGYTF. The CDR3 nucleotides are TGTGCCAGCAGCGGGACAGGGGTGGGGGACTATGGCTACACCTTC. This rearrangement joins TRBV5-6 to TRBJ1-2, with TRBD1 matching 10 bases. Germline-derived CDR1 and CDR2 are SGHDT and YYEEEE. The trim removed 4 bases at V and 3 bases at J, leaving 6 bases unmatched. CDR3 size: 15 residues. The whole variable domain, filled in from reference TRBV5-6 and TRBJ1-2, reads DAGVTQSPTHLIKTRGQQVTLRCSPKSGHDTVSWYQQALGQGPQFIFQYYEEEERQRGNFPDRFSGHQFPNYSSELNVNALLLGDSALYLCASSGTGVGDYGYTFGSGTRLTVV.

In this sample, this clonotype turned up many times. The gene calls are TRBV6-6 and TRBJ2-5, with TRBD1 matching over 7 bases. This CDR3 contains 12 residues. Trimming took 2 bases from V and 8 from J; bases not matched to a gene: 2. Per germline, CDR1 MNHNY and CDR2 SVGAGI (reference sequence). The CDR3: CASSYRDRTQYF. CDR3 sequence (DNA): TGTGCCAGCAGTTACCGGGACAGAACCCAGTACTTC.

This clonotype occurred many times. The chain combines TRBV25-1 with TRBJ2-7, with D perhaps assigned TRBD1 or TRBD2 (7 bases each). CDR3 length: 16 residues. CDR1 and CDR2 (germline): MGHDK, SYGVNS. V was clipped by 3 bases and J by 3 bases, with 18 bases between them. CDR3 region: CASSDHQGEGLYEQYF. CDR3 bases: TGTGCCAGCAGTGACCACCAGGGGGAGGGCCTCTACGAGCAGTACTTC.

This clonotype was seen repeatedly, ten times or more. CDR3 protein: CATTPGRYSNQPQHF. The CDR3 nucleotides are TGTGCCACCACCCCGGGCAGGTATAGCAATCAGCCCCAGCATTTT. This chain joins TRBV15 and TRBJ1-5, with D unresolved. This CDR3 is 15 amino acids long. CDR1 LNHNV and CDR2 YYDKDF come from the germline V gene (reference sequence). V dropped 7 bases and J dropped 0 bases, with 13 bases sitting between them. Full variable domain (outside the CDR3, taken from reference TRBV15 and TRBJ1-5): DAMVIQNPRYQVTQFGKPVTLSCSQTLNHNVMYWYQQKSSQAPKLLFHYYDKDFNNEADTPDNFQSRRPNTSFCFLDIRSPGLGDTAMYLCATTPGRYSNQPQHFGDGTRLSIL.

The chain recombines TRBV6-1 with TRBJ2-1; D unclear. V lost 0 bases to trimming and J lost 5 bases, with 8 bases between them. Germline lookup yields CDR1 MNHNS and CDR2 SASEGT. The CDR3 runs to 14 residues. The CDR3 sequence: CASSEASRNNEQFF. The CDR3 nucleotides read TGTGCCAGCAGTGAAGCTTCCCGGAACAATGAGCAGTTCTTC.

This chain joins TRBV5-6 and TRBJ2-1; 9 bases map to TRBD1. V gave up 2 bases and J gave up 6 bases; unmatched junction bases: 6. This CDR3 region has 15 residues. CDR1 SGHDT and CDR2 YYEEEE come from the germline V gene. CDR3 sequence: CASSFGTGIANEQFF. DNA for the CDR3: TGTGCCAGCAGCTTTGGGACAGGGATCGCCAATGAGCAGTTCTTC. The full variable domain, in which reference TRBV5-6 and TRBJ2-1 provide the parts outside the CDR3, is DAGVTQSPTHLIKTRGQQVTLRCSPKSGHDTVSWYQQALGQGPQFIFQYYEEEERQRGNFPDRFSGHQFPNYSSELNVNALLLGDSALYLCASSFGTGIANEQFFGPGTRLTVL.

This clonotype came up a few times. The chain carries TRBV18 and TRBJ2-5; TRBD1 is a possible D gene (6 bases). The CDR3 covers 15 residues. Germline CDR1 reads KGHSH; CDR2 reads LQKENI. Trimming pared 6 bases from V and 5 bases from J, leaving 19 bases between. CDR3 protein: CASSPAQGIRETQYF. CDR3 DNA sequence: TGTGCCAGCTCGCCAGCCCAGGGGATTCGGGAGACCCAGTACTTC.

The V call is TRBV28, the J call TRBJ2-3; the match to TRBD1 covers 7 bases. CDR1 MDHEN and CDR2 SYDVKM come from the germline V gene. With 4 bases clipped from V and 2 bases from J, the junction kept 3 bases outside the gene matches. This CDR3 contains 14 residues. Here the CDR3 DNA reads TGTGCCAGCAGTTCCGGGACAGTCACAGATACGCAGTATTTT. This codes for CASSSGTVTDTQYF.

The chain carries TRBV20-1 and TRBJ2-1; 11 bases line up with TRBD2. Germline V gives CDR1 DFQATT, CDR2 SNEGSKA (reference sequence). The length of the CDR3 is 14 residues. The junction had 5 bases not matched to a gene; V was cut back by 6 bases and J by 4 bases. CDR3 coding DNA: TGCAGTGCCAAGGGACTAGCGGATTACAATGAGCAGTTCTTC. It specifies CSAKGLADYNEQFF.